This TCR beta chain is drawn from a study of CD8 T cells in Susac syndrome. A single count supports this clonotype. TCR beta was sequenced from blood CD8+ and CD4+ T cells. The CDR3 is 15 residues long. Germline V gene data show CDR1 as SGHAT and CDR2 as FQNNGV. V lost 7 bases, J lost 8 bases, and 10 bases stayed unmatched. The RNA, about 0.45 to 1 ug, was put through reverse transcription using random hexamers. The CDR3 of TCR beta was amplified by immunoSEQ multiplex PCR across 54 Vbeta and 13 Jbeta. In TCRdb, the immunoSEQ multiplex PCR reads were re-called with MiXCR into one record per CDR3 protein. The sample carries under 200,000 distinct CDR3 sequences, just over 90% recorded once.

This receptor was obtained from a human donor in good health. The sample taken for sequencing was CD4+ T cells from PBMCs. The rearrangement links TRBV11-2 to TRBJ2-2; 10 bases map to TRBD1. The CDR3 sequence: CASMAGTGVTGELFF. The CDR3 coding sequence is TGTGCCAGCATGGCGGGGACAGGGGTGACTGGGGAGCTGTTTTTT.